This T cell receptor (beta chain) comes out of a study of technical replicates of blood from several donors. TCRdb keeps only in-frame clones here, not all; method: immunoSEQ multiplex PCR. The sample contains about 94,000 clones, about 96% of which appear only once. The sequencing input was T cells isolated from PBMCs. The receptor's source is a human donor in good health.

CDR3 nucleotides: TGTGCCAGCAGCTTGGAGCTAGCGAGTTCCTACGAGCAGTACTTC. Encoded protein: CASSLELASSYEQYF. This chain uses TRBV5-4 with TRBJ2-7, with a possible D match to TRBD2 (6 bases). CDR3 length equals 15 residues. The V gene's germline CDR1 is SGHNT and CDR2 YYREEE (reference sequence). V lost 0 bases and J 1 base, leaving 11 bases between the germline ends. Filled out from reference TRBV5-4 and TRBJ2-7, the complete variable domain reads ETGVTQSPTHLIKTRGQQVTLRCSSQSGHNTVSWYQQALGQGPQFIFQYYREEENGRGNFPPRFSGLQFPNYSSELNVNALELDDSALYLCASSLELASSYEQYFGPGTRLTVT.